This T cell receptor (beta chain) was captured by sequencing in a study of response to subunit inactivated influenza vaccine. General observations from the study: The authors proposed limited new T cell recruitment per seasonal influenza vaccination.

Of note for this clonotype: The antigen remains unidentified.

TCRdb re-called the RT-PCR reads with MiXCR, one entry per CDR3 protein. There are 550,000 to 600,000 distinct CDR3 sequences in the sample; approximately 12% occur only once, and roughly 10% lies in the top ten. The CDR3 sequence is 16 residues long. V shed 6 bases and J shed 2 bases, with 16 bases lying between them. This TCR was sampled from a man aged 50-60 years who received an inactivated influenza vaccine. V usage is TRBV12-3 or TRBV12-4 and J usage is TRBJ2-2, with a weak D call TRBD1 (6 bases). This specimen consisted of PBMCs from blood, obtained on the day of vaccination. DNA of the CDR3: TGTGCCAGCAGCCCCGAACAGGGAAAAAACACCGGGGAGCTGTTTTTT. It specifies CASSPEQGKNTGELFF.